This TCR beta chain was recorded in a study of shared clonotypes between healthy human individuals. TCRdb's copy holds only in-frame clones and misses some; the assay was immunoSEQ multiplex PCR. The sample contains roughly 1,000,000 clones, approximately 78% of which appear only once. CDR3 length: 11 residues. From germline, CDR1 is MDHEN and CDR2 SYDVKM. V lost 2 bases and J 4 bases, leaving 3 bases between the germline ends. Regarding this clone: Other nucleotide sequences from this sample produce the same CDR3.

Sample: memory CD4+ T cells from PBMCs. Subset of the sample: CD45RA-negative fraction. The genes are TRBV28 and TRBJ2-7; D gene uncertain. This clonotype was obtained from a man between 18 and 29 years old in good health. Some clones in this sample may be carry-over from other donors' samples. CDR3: CASSLRYEQYF. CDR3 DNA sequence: TGTGCCAGCAGTTTACGGTACGAGCAGTACTTC.